This T cell receptor beta chain was found in a study of shared clonotypes between healthy human individuals. Overall study: A donor's plate count was three for CD4 naive and three for CD4 memory; CD8 naive had two and CD8 memory one.

Several immunoSEQ plates received, in even portions, the genomic DNA of each subset. About 200 ng DNA, tens of thousands of T cell genomes, went into each sorted-subset replicate PCR. This table comes from immunoSEQ multiplex PCR, and its TCRdb copy is limited to in-frame clones, with some not included. This table has some 1.5 million clones, 95% to 97% appearing once. Points on this clone: Antigen unknown. Additional DNA sequences in this sample encode the identical CDR3.

Study results and caveats: Researchers found naive subsets generally carried larger estimated richness than memory subsets.

Trimming took off 0 bases at V and 0 bases at J, with 10 bases between the two ends. The germline CDR1 and CDR2 sequences are SGHRS and YFSETQ. The CDR3 is 15 residues long. Sequenced material: naive CD4+ T cells sorted from blood. Subset here: CD45RA+ positively selected. The clonotype was recovered from a man younger than 45 in good health. The chain links TRBV5-1 to TRBJ2-7; D not resolved. CDR3 sequence (DNA): TGCGCCAGCAGCTTGGGGAACAGAAGCTCCTACGAGCAGTACTTC. It codes for CASSLGNRSSYEQYF.